These T cell receptor beta chains were read from a single sample in a study of blood T cells in healthy people across ages. TCRdb processed the 5' RACE reads anew with MiXCR; each CDR3 protein has one entry. The sample consists of about 1.4 million distinct CDR3 sequences, approximately 59% of them appearing once. The sample comprised blood. These receptors were obtained from a man younger than 35 in good health. Both conserved end residues are trimmed from each CDR3. Only some rows state a clone size, as once, few, many or a class for expanded clones.

abundance	v_gene	j_gene	CDR3aa
once	TRBV15	TRBJ2-7	ATSIQGASSYNEQY
-	TRBV20-1	TRBJ1-2	SARDKGLVDPNYGYT
-	TRBV29-1	TRBJ2-7	SVEGPNSYNEQY
-	TRBV6-2/TRBV6-3	TRBJ2-7	ASSYPSNRDYEQY
-	TRBV28	TRBJ2-4	ASSPGQGGTKNIQY
few	TRBV6-5	TRBJ1-1	ASSHGAEAF
-	TRBV4-2	TRBJ2-7	ASSQNGNYEQY
few	TRBV5-1	TRBJ1-1	ASSPQVESTEAF
-	TRBV12-3/TRBV12-4	TRBJ2-1	ASSPLAGGFDNEQF
-	TRBV7-3	TRBJ2-1	ASSLEMIGEQF
-	TRBV20-1	TRBJ2-1	SAREGERQWKNEQF
-	TRBV7-2	TRBJ2-1	ASSSLAGDSYNEQF
-	TRBV27	TRBJ1-5	ATAGGRGSNQPQH
few	TRBV4-2	TRBJ2-5	ASSQDPWETQY